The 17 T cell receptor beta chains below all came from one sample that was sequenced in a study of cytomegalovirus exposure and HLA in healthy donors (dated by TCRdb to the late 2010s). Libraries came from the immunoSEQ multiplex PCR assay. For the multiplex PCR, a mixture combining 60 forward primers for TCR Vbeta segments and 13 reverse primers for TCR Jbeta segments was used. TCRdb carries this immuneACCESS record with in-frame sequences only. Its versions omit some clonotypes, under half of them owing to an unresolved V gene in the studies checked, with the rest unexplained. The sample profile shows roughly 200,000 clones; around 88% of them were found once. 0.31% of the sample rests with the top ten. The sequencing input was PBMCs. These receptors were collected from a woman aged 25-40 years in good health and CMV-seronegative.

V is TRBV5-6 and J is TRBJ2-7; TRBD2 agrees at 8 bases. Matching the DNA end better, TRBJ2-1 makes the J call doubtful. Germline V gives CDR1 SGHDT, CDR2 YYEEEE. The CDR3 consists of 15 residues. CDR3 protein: CASSLISGGSNEQFF. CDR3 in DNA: TGTGCCAGCAGCTTGATATCGGGAGGGTCCAATGAGCAGTTCTTC.

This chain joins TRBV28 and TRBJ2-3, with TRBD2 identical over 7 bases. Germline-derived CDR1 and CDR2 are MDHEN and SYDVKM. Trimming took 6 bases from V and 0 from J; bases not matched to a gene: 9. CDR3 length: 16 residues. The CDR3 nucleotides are TGTGCCAGCAGGCGGGACTACCGATTCAGCACAGATACGCAGTATTTT. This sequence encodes CASRRDYRFSTDTQYF.

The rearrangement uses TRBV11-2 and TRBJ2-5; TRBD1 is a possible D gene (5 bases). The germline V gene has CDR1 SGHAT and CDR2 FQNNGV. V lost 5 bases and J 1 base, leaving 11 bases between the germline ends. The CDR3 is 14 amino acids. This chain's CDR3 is CASSRSTVQETQYF. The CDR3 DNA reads TGTGCCAGCAGCCGTTCGACAGTCCAAGAGACCCAGTACTTC.

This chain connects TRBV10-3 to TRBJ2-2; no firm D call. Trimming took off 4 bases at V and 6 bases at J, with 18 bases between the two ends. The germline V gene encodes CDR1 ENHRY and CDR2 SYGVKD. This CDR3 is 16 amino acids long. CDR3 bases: TGTGCCATCAGTGCAAATCAAGGCGGTCTCGCCGGGGAGCTGTTTTTT. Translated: CAISANQGGLAGELFF.

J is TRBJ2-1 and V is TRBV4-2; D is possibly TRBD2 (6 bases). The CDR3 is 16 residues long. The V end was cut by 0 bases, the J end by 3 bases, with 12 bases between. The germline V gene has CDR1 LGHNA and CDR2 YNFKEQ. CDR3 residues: CASSQDVAAVYNEQFF. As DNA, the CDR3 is TGTGCCAGCAGCCAAGATGTAGCGGCAGTCTACAATGAGCAGTTCTTC.

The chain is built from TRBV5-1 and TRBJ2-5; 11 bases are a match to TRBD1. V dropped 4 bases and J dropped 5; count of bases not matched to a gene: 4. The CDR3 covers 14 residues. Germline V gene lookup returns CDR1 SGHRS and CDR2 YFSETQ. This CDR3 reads CASSLGQGDETQYF. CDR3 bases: TGCGCCAGCAGCCTGGGACAGGGGGACGAGACCCAGTACTTC.

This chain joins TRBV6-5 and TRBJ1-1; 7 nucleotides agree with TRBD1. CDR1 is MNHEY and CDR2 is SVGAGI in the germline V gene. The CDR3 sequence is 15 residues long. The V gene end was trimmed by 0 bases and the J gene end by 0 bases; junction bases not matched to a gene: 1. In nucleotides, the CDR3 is TGTGCCAGCAGTTACTCGGGACAGATGAACACTGAAGCTTTCTTT. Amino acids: CASSYSGQMNTEAFF.

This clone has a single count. CDR3: CASTPRMGGSRYEQYF. CDR3 DNA: TGTGCCAGCACCCCACGGATGGGCGGGAGTCGTTACGAGCAGTACTTC. V is TRBV27 and J is TRBJ2-7; 7 bases are shared with TRBD2. The junction had 16 bases not matched to a gene; V was cut back by 7 bases and J by 4 bases. The CDR3 has 16 amino acids. Germline CDR1 reads MNHEY; CDR2 reads SMNVEV (reference sequence).

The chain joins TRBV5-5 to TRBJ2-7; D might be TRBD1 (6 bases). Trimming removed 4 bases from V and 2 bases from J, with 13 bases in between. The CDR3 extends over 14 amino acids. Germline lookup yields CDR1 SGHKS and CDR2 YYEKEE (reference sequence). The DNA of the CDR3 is TGTGCCAGCAGCCCCCGGGACACGCCCTACGAGCAGTACTTC. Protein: CASSPRDTPYEQYF. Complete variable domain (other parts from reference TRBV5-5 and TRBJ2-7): DAGVTQSPTHLIKTRGQQVTLRCSPISGHKSVSWYQQVLGQGPQFIFQYYEKEERGRGNFPDRFSARQFPNYSSELNVNALLLGDSALYLCASSPRDTPYEQYFGPGTRLTVT.

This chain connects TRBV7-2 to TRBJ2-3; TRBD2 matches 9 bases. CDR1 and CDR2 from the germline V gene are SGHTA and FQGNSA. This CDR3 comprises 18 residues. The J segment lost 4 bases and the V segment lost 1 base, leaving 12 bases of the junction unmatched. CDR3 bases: TGTGCCAGCAGCTTAGTGGGGGGCGGGGCTAGCGGGGCAGATACGCAGTATTTT. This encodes CASSLVGGGASGADTQYF.

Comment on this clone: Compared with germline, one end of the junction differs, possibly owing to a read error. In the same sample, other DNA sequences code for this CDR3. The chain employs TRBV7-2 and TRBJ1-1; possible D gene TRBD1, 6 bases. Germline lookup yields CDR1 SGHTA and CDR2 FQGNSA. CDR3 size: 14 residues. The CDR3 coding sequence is TGTGCCAGCACTCTAGGGGACATTTACACTGAAGCCTTCTTT. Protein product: CASTLGDIYTEAFF.

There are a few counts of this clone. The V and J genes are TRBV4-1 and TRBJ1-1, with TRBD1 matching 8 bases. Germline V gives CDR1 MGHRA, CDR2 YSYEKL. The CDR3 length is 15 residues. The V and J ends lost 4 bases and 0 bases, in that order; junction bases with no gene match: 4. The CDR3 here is CASSLRQGMNTEAFF. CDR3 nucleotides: TGCGCCAGCAGCCTCAGACAGGGGATGAACACTGAAGCTTTCTTT.

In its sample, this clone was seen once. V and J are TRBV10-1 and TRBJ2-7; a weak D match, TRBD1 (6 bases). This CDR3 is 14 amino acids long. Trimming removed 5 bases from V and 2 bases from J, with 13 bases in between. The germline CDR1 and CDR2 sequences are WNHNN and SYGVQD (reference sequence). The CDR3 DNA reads TGCGCCAGCAGTCGGACAGACAACCCCTACGAGCAGTACTTC. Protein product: CASSRTDNPYEQYF.

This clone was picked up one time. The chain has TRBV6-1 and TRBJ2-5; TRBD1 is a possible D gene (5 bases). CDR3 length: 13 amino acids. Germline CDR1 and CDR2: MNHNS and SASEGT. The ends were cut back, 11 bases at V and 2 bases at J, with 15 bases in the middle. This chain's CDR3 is CAGRKTAQETQYF. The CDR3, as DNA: TGTGCCGGACGAAAGACAGCGCAAGAGACCCAGTACTTC.

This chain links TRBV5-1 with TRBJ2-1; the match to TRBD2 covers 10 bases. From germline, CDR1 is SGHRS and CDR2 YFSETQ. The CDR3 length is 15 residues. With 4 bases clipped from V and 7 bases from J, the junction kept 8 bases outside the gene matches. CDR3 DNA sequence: TGCGCCAGCAGCCCGGGACTAGCGAACAGAAATGAGCAGTTCTTC. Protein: CASSPGLANRNEQFF.

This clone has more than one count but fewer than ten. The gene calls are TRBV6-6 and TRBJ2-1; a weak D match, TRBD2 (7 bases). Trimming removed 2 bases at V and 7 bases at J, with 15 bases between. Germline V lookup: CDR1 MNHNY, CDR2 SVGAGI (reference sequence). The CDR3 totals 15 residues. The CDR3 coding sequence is TGTGCCAGCAGTTACGAGGGGGGGGGTTGGAATGAGCAGTTCTTC. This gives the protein CASSYEGGGWNEQFF.

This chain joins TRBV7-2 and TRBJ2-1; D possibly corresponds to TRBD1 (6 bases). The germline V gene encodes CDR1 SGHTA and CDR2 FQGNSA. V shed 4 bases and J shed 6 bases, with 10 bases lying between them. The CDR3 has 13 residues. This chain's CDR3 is CASSWGRLNEQFF. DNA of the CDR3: TGTGCCAGCAGCTGGGGGCGCCTCAATGAGCAGTTCTTC.